This T cell receptor beta chain was sequenced during a study of CD8 T cells in ankylosing spondylitis. General study results and limits: Matched synovial fluid from ankylosing spondylitis patients was reported to be enriched for disease-linked clones. Both synovial fluid and blood in reactive arthritis had previously been reported to carry some motif variants. About 8 highly homologous variants formed a TCR beta motif that appeared characteristic of ankylosing spondylitis blood. Relatively rare in peripheral blood, disease-linked clones were also CD8+.

A remark on this clonotype: Antigen specificity is unknown.

Making use of molecular barcodes, quantitative 5'-RACE generated TCR beta libraries. TCRdb recomputed calls from the 5' RACE reads with MiXCR, one row per CDR3 protein. There are around 770,000 distinct CDR3 sequences in the sample; about 11% occur only once, and less than 0.65% lies in the top ten. The germline V gene encodes CDR1 SGHRS and CDR2 YFSETQ. The CDR3 runs to 14 residues. V lost 6 bases and J lost 1, with 13 bases in between. The chain joins TRBV5-1 to TRBJ1-1, with a weak D call TRBD1 (5 bases). This clonotype originated in a male donor with ankylosing spondylitis. Sequenced sample: blood, either unsorted or a sorted T cell fraction (not recorded which). Here the CDR3 reads CASTPYDRNTEAFF. The CDR3 DNA reads as TGCGCCAGCACACCCTACGACAGGAACACTGAAGCTTTCTTT.